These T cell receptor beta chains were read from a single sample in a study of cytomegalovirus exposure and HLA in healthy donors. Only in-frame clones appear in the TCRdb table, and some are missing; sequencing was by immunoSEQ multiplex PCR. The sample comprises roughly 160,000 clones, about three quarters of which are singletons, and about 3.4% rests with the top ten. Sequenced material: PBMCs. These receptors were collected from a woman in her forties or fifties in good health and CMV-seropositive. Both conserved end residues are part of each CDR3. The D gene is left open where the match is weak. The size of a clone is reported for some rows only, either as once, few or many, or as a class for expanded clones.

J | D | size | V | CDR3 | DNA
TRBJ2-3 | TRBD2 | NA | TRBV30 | CAWSAGLAGYTDTQYF | TGTGCCTGGAGTGCGGGACTAGCGGGTTACACAGATACGCAGTATTTT
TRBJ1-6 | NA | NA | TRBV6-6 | CASSRDKNSPLHF | TGTGCCAGCAGCCGGGACAAAAATTCACCCCTCCACTTT
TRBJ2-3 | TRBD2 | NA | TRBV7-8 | CASSGLEGTTQYF | TGTGCCAGCAGCGGACTAGAAGGAACTACGCAGTATTTT
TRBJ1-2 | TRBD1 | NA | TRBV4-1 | CASSQRSYVTGSTGSSYGYTF | TGCGCCAGCAGCCAAAGGAGTTACGTGACAGGGTCCACAGGGTCCTCGTATGGCTACACCTTC
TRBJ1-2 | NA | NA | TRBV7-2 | CASSTPDYGYTF | TGTGCCAGCAGCACCCCAGACTATGGCTACACCTTC
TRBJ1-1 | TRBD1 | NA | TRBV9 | CASSATGENTEAFF | TGTGCCAGCAGCGCGACAGGGGAGAACACTGAAGCTTTCTTT
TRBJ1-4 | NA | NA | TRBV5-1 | CASSQDWATNEKLFF | TGCGCCAGCAGCCAGGACTGGGCAACTAATGAAAAACTGTTTTTT
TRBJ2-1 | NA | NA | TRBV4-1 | CASTNLDGSSYNEQFF | TGCGCCAGCACCAACTTAGACGGGAGCTCCTACAATGAGCAGTTCTTC
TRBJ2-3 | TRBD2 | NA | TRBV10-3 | CATRGGPTDTQYF | TGTGCCACCCGGGGGGGCCCTACAGATACGCAGTATTTT
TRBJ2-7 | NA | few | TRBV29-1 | CSVATGSRQYF | TGCAGCGTCGCCACAGGTTCTCGGCAGTACTTC
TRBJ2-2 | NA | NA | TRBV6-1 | CASNGRVDTGELFF | TGTGCCAGCAATGGCAGGGTCGACACCGGGGAGCTGTTTTTT
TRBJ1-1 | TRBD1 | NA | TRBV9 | CASSAAGGWENTEAFF | TGTGCCAGCAGCGCCGCAGGGGGCTGGGAGAACACTGAAGCTTTCTTT
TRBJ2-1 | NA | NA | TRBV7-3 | CASSLSGPNNEQFF | TGTGCCAGCAGCTTAAGCGGCCCGAACAATGAGCAGTTCTTC
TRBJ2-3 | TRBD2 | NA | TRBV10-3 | CAISGGVGTSGGTAPDTQYF | TGTGCCATCAGTGGGGGGGTAGGGACTAGCGGGGGTACAGCCCCAGATACGCAGTATTTT
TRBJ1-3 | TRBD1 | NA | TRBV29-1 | CSVTGTGGGTIYF | TGCAGCGTGACCGGGACAGGGGGAGGCACCATATATTTT
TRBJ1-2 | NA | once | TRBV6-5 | CASSSFGGDGYTF | TGTGCCAGCAGTTCCTTTGGGGGGGATGGCTACACCTTC
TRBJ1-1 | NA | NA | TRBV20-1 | CSAPGQSEAFF | TGCAGTGCTCCAGGACAGAGTGAAGCTTTCTTT
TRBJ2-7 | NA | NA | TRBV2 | CASSPGIQGLEQYF | TGTGCCAGCAGTCCCGGGATACAGGGCCTTGAGCAGTACTTC
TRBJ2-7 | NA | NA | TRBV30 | CAWEPGTPAGEQYF | TGTGCCTGGGAACCCGGGACCCCGGCGGGAGAGCAGTACTTC
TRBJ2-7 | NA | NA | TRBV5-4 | CASSLNRDSRSEQYF | TGTGCCAGCAGCTTGAACCGGGACTCGAGGTCCGAGCAGTACTTC
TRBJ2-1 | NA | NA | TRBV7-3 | CASSETRIGTAQFF | TGTGCCAGCAGTGAGACACGCATCGGGACTGCGCAGTTCTTC
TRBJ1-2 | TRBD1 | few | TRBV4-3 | CASSQETGDYGYTF | TGCGCCAGCAGCCAAGAAACAGGGGACTATGGCTACACCTTC
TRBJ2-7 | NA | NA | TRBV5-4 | CASSSTRYEQYF | TGTGCCAGCAGCTCTACCCGCTACGAGCAGTACTTC
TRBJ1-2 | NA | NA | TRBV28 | CASSSGEGGRLANYGYTF | TGTGCCAGCAGCTCAGGGGAGGGGGGGAGGTTAGCTAACTATGGCTACACCTTC
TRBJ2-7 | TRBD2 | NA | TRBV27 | CASSSGGSYEQYF | TGTGCCAGCAGTTCGGGAGGCTCCTACGAGCAGTACTTC
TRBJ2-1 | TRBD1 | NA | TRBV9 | CASSVGTGGSEQFF | TGTGCCAGCAGCGTAGGGACAGGGGGCTCGGAGCAGTTCTTC
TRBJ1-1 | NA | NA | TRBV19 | CASSIGPSSGTPNTEAFF | TGTGCCAGTAGTATAGGTCCTTCGTCTGGGACACCGAACACTGAAGCTTTCTTT
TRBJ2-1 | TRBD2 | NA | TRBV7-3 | CASSLLAGDSYNEQFF | TGTGCCAGCAGCTTACTAGCGGGAGATTCCTACAATGAGCAGTTCTTC
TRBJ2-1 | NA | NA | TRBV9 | CASSDLARPYNEQFF | TGTGCCAGCAGCGACCTAGCGAGACCTTACAATGAGCAGTTCTTC
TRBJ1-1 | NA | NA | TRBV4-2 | CASSQDSSKAFF | TGTGCCAGCAGCCAAGACTCTAGTAAAGCTTTCTTT
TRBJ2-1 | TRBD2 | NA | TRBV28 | CASSSTSGRHWEQFF | TGTGCCAGCAGCTCGACTAGCGGGAGACATTGGGAGCAGTTCTTC
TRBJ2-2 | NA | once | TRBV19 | CASSRLVHTGELFF | TGTGCCAGTAGTCGACTAGTCCACACCGGGGAGCTGTTTTTT
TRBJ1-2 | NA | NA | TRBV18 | CASSPEGALYGYTF | TGTGCCAGCTCACCAGAGGGCGCTCTCTATGGCTACACCTTC
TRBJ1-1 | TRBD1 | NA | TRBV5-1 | CASRPIEGTGGAQTEAFF | TGCGCCAGCCGTCCCATCGAGGGGACAGGGGGCGCGCAGACTGAAGCTTTCTTT
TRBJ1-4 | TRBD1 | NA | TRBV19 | CASLGQIREKLFF | TGTGCCAGCTTGGGACAGATTAGAGAAAAACTGTTTTTT
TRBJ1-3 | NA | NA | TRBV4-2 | CASSQDRQGSGNTIYF | TGTGCCAGCAGCCAAGATCGGCAGGGCTCTGGAAACACCATATATTTT
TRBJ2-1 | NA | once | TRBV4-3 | CASSQELDSNEQFF | TGCGCCAGCAGCCAAGAGTTAGACAGCAATGAGCAGTTCTTC
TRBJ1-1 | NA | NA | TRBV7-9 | CASSLGAGMNTEAFF | TGTGCCAGCAGCTTAGGAGCGGGGATGAACACTGAAGCTTTCTTT
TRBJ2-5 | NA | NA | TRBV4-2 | CASSDSGALGTQYF | TGTGCCAGCAGCGATAGCGGTGCTTTGGGTACCCAGTACTTC
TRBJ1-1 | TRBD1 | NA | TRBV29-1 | CSGGQGETEAFF | TGCAGCGGTGGACAGGGGGAGACTGAAGCTTTCTTT